The 25 T cell receptor beta chains below were found in one sample sequenced in a study of T-cell reconstitution after alpha-beta-depleted transplantation in children. TCRbeta library preparation incorporated unique molecular identifiers. TCRdb reanalysed the PCR reads using MiXCR and keeps one entry per CDR3 protein. In the table there are some 440,000 distinct CDR3 sequences, about a sixth of which are singletons. The specimen comprised PBMCs, mostly from graft donor cells, sampled 360 days after TCRalphabeta/CD19-depleted stem cell transplant. The receptor source for this set is a boy in the first two years of life who had a stem cell transplant for Wiskott-Aldrich syndrome, so the T cells may come from the graft donor.

This chain joins TRBV28 and TRBJ2-5; 7 bases are a match to TRBD2. V lost 2 bases, J lost 5 bases, and 5 bases stayed unmatched. Looked up from germline, CDR1 is MDHEN and CDR2 is SYDVKM. The CDR3 runs 14 residues. For the CDR3, the DNA is TGTGCCAGCAGTTTACTGGGAGGGTCGGAGACCCAGTACTTC. Amino acid sequence: CASSLLGGSETQYF.

The V gene is TRBV5-1, the J gene TRBJ2-7; D remains ambiguous. Looked up from germline, CDR1 is SGHRS and CDR2 is YFSETQ. V lost 0 bases to trimming and J lost 7 bases, with 11 bases between them. The CDR3 contains 13 residues. CDR3 residues: CASSLAPSEEQYF. In DNA, the CDR3 is TGCGCCAGCAGCTTGGCGCCCTCCGAAGAGCAGTACTTC.

This clonotype was picked up a small number of times. The chain couples TRBV5-1 to TRBJ2-1; a weak D match, TRBD2 (6 bases). This CDR3 region has 21 residues. From germline, CDR1 is SGHRS and CDR2 YFSETQ. With 4 bases removed from V and 0 bases from J, the gap between germline ends came to 29 bases. CDR3 coding DNA: TGCGCCAGCAGCCTCCCTTCGACTAGGGAAGTTACATTTAGCTCCTACAATGAGCAGTTCTTC. Its protein is CASSLPSTREVTFSSYNEQFF.

V and J are TRBV6-5 and TRBJ2-4; D is unclear. The germline V gene encodes CDR1 MNHEY and CDR2 SVGAGI. V gave up 3 bases and J gave up 0 bases, with 15 bases separating them. The CDR3 extends over 17 amino acids. CDR3 protein: CASSYTTEFLAKNIQYF. The CDR3 nucleotides are TGTGCCAGCAGTTATACCACAGAGTTCCTAGCCAAAAACATTCAGTACTTC.

This clonotype was counted only a few times. The chain has TRBV5-6 and TRBJ2-5; 7 bases align to TRBD1. Trimming at V came to 0 bases and at J to 2 bases, leaving 7 bases not matched to a gene. CDR1 is SGHDT and CDR2 is YYEEEE in the germline V gene. CDR3 size: 16 residues. The CDR3 loop reads CASSLARTGFQETQYF. In nucleotides, the CDR3 is TGTGCCAGCAGCTTGGCGAGGACAGGTTTTCAAGAGACCCAGTACTTC.

V is TRBV7-9 and J is TRBJ2-7, with D possibly being TRBD1 (6 bases). The V end was cut by 5 bases, the J end by 0 bases, with 11 bases between. CDR1 is SEHNR and CDR2 is FQNEAQ in the germline V gene (reference sequence). The CDR3 totals 14 residues. CDR3 residues: CASSERTVSYEQYF. Written as DNA, the CDR3 is TGTGCCAGCAGCGAACGGACAGTCTCCTACGAGCAGTACTTC.

The chain links TRBV13 to TRBJ2-1, with TRBD2 as a possible D gene (7 bases). The germline V and J ends were trimmed by 5 bases and 7 bases, with 30 bases remaining between them. Germline values: CDR1 PRHDT, CDR2 FYEKMQ (reference sequence). CDR3 length equals 19 residues. In DNA form, the CDR3 reads TGTGCCAGCAGCCCTCGACAGGCGCTGGGGGGGGGCCTCCGGAATGAGCAGTTCTTC. This translates into CASSPRQALGGGLRNEQFF.

J is TRBJ2-7 and V is TRBV15, with D possibly TRBD1 on 5 matching bases. Trimming pared 6 bases from V and 1 base from J, leaving 19 bases between. This CDR3 spans 16 amino acids. Germline loops: CDR1 LNHNV, CDR2 YYDKDF (reference sequence). CDR3 nucleotides: TGTGCCACCAGTCAAGGACACGGACGATTTTCCTACGAGCAGTACTTC. This codes for CATSQGHGRFSYEQYF.

V gene TRBV7-8 combines with J gene TRBJ2-5, with D perhaps given as TRBD1 or TRBD2 (5 bases each). V shed 4 bases and J shed 2 bases, with 14 bases lying between them. The length of the CDR3 is 15 residues. Germline V gives CDR1 SGHVS, CDR2 FQNEAQ. The CDR3 DNA is TGTGCCAGCAGCTCCCGGGGACCATCTCAAGAGACCCAGTACTTC. This translates into CASSSRGPSQETQYF.

The chain combines TRBV20-1 with TRBJ2-5; D is possibly TRBD1 (5 bases). The germline V and J ends were trimmed by 8 bases and 4 bases, with 11 bases remaining between them. Germline V CDR1 and CDR2: DFQATT, SNEGSKA (reference sequence). CDR3 size: 11 residues. The CDR3 coding sequence is TGCAGTTTTCAGGGAATAGAGACCCAGTACTTC. Its translation: CSFQGIETQYF.

This clonotype was counted between two and nine times. The chain couples TRBV29-1 to TRBJ2-3; 8 bases fit TRBD2. The CDR3 runs 14 residues. Germline CDR1 is SQVTM and CDR2 is ANQGSEA. V was clipped by 4 bases and J by 8 bases; unmatched bases: 11. The CDR3 is CSVVNGRAKGTQYF. The CDR3 nucleotides are TGCAGCGTTGTAAACGGGAGGGCTAAGGGTACGCAGTATTTT.

This clonotype was seen a few times. The V gene is TRBV5-1, the J gene TRBJ2-7; a possible D gene is TRBD1 (5 bases). V shed 4 bases and J shed 2 bases, with 22 bases lying between them. The CDR3 has 17 amino acids. CDR1 and CDR2 (germline): SGHRS, YFSETQ. CDR3 DNA: TGCGCCAGCAGCCCGTACGCTGTACAGGTAAATACCTACGAGCAGTACTTC. Translating gives CASSPYAVQVNTYEQYF. Filled out from reference TRBV5-1 and TRBJ2-7, the complete variable domain reads KAGVTQTPRYLIKTRGQQVTLSCSPISGHRSVSWYQQTPGQGLQFLFEYFSETQRNKGNFPGRFSGRQFSNSRSEMNVSTLELGDSALYLCASSPYAVQVNTYEQYFGPGTRLTVT.

The genes are TRBV6-5 and TRBJ2-1; D not resolved. V gave up 2 bases and J gave up 5 bases, with 7 bases separating them. Germline assignment: CDR1 MNHEY and CDR2 SVGAGI. The CDR3 length is 13 residues. Here the CDR3 DNA reads TGTGCCAGCAGTTACCCGGGCAACAATGAGCAGTTCTTC. Amino acids: CASSYPGNNEQFF.

In its sample, this clonotype was seen a few times. The chain employs TRBV3-1 and TRBJ1-1; the D is unclear. CDR3 length: 16 residues. V lost 4 bases and J 0 bases, leaving 15 bases between the germline ends. Germline assignment: CDR1 LGHDT and CDR2 YNNKEL (reference sequence). DNA for the CDR3: TGTGCCAGCAGCCGGCATAAAGACGACATGAACACTGAAGCTTTCTTT. It yields the protein CASSRHKDDMNTEAFF.

The chain is built from TRBV20-1 and TRBJ2-5, with 7 bases identical to TRBD1. Germline values: CDR1 DFQATT, CDR2 SNEGSKA (reference sequence). The CDR3 spans 11 residues. The ends lost 5 bases at V and 5 bases at J; junction bases unmatched: 2. Here the CDR3 reads CSAYRGETQYF. CDR3 DNA sequence: TGCAGTGCTTACAGGGGCGAGACCCAGTACTTC.

This clonotype turned up a few times. The V and J genes are TRBV12-3 or TRBV12-4 and TRBJ1-2, with D possibly matching TRBD1 (6 bases). CDR3 length equals 13 residues. The V gene lost 5 bases and the J gene lost 4 bases, with 11 bases spanning the gap. CDR3 DNA: TGTGCCAGCAGTGTTGGGGGCCCCTATGGCTACACCTTC. Its protein is CASSVGGPYGYTF.

This clonotype was observed a few times. DNA for the CDR3: TGCAGCGTCGCTGACAGGGGGCTTAGGGAGCTGTTTTTT. It translates to CSVADRGLRELFF. V is TRBV29-1 and J is TRBJ2-2; 10 bases match TRBD1. CDR3 length: 13 residues. The V segment lost 6 bases and the J segment 9 bases; nucleotides outside the gene matches: 7. Germline CDR1 is SQVTM and CDR2 is ANQGSEA.

The J gene is TRBJ1-4, the V gene TRBV6-1, with 8 positions matching TRBD1. V gave up 5 bases and J gave up 0 bases; unmatched junction bases: 14. Germline V gene data show CDR1 as MNHNS and CDR2 as SASEGT. The length of the CDR3 is 19 residues. CDR3 sequence (DNA): TGTGCCAGCAGTACCCGGGACAGGCCCCCTCGGGCAACTAATGAAAAACTGTTTTTT. Encoded protein: CASSTRDRPPRATNEKLFF.

The chain couples TRBV11-2 to TRBJ2-1; unclear D gene. The V gene's germline CDR1 is SGHAT and CDR2 FQNNGV. The CDR3 contains 12 residues. Trimming cost V 1 base and J 8 bases, with 6 bases left between them. DNA for the CDR3: TGTGCCAGCAGCTTAGCTGGGGATGAGCAGTTCTTC. Translating gives CASSLAGDEQFF.

This clonotype was found many times. This chain links TRBV12-3 or TRBV12-4 with TRBJ2-3, with 11 bases lining up with TRBD2. J gave up 3 bases and V 5 bases, and 4 bases lay outside the gene matches. The CDR3 totals 15 residues. The DNA for the CDR3 is TGTGCCAGCAGTCGACTAGCGGGGTTAACAGATACGCAGTATTTT. Translated, it gives CASSRLAGLTDTQYF.

This clonotype was seen only a few times. V is TRBV12-3 or TRBV12-4 and J is TRBJ2-2; tentatively, D is TRBD1 or TRBD2 (5 bases each). CDR3 size: 13 residues. Trimming cost V 5 bases and J 5 bases, with 9 bases left between them. In DNA form, the CDR3 reads TGTGCCAGCAGTCCCGGGACGACCGGGGAGCTGTTTTTT. Translated: CASSPGTTGELFF.

This clonotype was observed a few times. The chain carries TRBV12-3 or TRBV12-4 and TRBJ2-1, with 7 bases lining up with TRBD2. The V and J ends lost 5 bases and 0 bases, in that order; junction bases with no gene match: 7. This CDR3 region has 16 residues. CDR3 region: CASSRLAMSSYNEQFF. The CDR3, as DNA: TGTGCCAGCAGTAGACTAGCCATGAGCTCCTACAATGAGCAGTTCTTC.

Only a few counts were recorded for this clonotype. V is TRBV7-9 and J is TRBJ1-2; D ambiguous. The V end was cut by 4 bases, the J end by 4 bases, with 19 bases between. The CDR3 has 16 amino acids. Germline V gene lookup returns CDR1 SEHNR and CDR2 FQNEAQ (reference sequence). The CDR3 reads CASSSRDDGRFYGYTF. DNA for the CDR3: TGTGCCAGCAGCTCCCGGGATGATGGGCGGTTCTATGGCTACACCTTC.

This clonotype was seen more than once but under ten times. This chain links TRBV11-2 with TRBJ2-4; 11 bases line up with TRBD1. The V segment lost 1 base and the J segment 6 bases; nucleotides outside the gene matches: 5. Looked up from germline, CDR1 is SGHAT and CDR2 is FQNNGV. This CDR3 has 16 amino acids. The chain's CDR3 is CASSLGTGGPLNIQYF. For the CDR3, the DNA is TGTGCCAGCAGCTTAGGGACAGGGGGCCCCTTAAACATTCAGTACTTC.

This chain's CDR3 is CASSFVGRGFDEQYF. The CDR3 DNA reads as TGCGCCAGCAGCTTTGTCGGCAGGGGGTTCGACGAGCAGTACTTC. The genes are TRBV5-1 and TRBJ2-7; 7 nucleotides match TRBD1. CDR3 length equals 15 residues. V shed 2 bases, J shed 5 bases, and the junction held 10 bases outside the gene matches. Germline V CDR1 and CDR2: SGHRS, YFSETQ.